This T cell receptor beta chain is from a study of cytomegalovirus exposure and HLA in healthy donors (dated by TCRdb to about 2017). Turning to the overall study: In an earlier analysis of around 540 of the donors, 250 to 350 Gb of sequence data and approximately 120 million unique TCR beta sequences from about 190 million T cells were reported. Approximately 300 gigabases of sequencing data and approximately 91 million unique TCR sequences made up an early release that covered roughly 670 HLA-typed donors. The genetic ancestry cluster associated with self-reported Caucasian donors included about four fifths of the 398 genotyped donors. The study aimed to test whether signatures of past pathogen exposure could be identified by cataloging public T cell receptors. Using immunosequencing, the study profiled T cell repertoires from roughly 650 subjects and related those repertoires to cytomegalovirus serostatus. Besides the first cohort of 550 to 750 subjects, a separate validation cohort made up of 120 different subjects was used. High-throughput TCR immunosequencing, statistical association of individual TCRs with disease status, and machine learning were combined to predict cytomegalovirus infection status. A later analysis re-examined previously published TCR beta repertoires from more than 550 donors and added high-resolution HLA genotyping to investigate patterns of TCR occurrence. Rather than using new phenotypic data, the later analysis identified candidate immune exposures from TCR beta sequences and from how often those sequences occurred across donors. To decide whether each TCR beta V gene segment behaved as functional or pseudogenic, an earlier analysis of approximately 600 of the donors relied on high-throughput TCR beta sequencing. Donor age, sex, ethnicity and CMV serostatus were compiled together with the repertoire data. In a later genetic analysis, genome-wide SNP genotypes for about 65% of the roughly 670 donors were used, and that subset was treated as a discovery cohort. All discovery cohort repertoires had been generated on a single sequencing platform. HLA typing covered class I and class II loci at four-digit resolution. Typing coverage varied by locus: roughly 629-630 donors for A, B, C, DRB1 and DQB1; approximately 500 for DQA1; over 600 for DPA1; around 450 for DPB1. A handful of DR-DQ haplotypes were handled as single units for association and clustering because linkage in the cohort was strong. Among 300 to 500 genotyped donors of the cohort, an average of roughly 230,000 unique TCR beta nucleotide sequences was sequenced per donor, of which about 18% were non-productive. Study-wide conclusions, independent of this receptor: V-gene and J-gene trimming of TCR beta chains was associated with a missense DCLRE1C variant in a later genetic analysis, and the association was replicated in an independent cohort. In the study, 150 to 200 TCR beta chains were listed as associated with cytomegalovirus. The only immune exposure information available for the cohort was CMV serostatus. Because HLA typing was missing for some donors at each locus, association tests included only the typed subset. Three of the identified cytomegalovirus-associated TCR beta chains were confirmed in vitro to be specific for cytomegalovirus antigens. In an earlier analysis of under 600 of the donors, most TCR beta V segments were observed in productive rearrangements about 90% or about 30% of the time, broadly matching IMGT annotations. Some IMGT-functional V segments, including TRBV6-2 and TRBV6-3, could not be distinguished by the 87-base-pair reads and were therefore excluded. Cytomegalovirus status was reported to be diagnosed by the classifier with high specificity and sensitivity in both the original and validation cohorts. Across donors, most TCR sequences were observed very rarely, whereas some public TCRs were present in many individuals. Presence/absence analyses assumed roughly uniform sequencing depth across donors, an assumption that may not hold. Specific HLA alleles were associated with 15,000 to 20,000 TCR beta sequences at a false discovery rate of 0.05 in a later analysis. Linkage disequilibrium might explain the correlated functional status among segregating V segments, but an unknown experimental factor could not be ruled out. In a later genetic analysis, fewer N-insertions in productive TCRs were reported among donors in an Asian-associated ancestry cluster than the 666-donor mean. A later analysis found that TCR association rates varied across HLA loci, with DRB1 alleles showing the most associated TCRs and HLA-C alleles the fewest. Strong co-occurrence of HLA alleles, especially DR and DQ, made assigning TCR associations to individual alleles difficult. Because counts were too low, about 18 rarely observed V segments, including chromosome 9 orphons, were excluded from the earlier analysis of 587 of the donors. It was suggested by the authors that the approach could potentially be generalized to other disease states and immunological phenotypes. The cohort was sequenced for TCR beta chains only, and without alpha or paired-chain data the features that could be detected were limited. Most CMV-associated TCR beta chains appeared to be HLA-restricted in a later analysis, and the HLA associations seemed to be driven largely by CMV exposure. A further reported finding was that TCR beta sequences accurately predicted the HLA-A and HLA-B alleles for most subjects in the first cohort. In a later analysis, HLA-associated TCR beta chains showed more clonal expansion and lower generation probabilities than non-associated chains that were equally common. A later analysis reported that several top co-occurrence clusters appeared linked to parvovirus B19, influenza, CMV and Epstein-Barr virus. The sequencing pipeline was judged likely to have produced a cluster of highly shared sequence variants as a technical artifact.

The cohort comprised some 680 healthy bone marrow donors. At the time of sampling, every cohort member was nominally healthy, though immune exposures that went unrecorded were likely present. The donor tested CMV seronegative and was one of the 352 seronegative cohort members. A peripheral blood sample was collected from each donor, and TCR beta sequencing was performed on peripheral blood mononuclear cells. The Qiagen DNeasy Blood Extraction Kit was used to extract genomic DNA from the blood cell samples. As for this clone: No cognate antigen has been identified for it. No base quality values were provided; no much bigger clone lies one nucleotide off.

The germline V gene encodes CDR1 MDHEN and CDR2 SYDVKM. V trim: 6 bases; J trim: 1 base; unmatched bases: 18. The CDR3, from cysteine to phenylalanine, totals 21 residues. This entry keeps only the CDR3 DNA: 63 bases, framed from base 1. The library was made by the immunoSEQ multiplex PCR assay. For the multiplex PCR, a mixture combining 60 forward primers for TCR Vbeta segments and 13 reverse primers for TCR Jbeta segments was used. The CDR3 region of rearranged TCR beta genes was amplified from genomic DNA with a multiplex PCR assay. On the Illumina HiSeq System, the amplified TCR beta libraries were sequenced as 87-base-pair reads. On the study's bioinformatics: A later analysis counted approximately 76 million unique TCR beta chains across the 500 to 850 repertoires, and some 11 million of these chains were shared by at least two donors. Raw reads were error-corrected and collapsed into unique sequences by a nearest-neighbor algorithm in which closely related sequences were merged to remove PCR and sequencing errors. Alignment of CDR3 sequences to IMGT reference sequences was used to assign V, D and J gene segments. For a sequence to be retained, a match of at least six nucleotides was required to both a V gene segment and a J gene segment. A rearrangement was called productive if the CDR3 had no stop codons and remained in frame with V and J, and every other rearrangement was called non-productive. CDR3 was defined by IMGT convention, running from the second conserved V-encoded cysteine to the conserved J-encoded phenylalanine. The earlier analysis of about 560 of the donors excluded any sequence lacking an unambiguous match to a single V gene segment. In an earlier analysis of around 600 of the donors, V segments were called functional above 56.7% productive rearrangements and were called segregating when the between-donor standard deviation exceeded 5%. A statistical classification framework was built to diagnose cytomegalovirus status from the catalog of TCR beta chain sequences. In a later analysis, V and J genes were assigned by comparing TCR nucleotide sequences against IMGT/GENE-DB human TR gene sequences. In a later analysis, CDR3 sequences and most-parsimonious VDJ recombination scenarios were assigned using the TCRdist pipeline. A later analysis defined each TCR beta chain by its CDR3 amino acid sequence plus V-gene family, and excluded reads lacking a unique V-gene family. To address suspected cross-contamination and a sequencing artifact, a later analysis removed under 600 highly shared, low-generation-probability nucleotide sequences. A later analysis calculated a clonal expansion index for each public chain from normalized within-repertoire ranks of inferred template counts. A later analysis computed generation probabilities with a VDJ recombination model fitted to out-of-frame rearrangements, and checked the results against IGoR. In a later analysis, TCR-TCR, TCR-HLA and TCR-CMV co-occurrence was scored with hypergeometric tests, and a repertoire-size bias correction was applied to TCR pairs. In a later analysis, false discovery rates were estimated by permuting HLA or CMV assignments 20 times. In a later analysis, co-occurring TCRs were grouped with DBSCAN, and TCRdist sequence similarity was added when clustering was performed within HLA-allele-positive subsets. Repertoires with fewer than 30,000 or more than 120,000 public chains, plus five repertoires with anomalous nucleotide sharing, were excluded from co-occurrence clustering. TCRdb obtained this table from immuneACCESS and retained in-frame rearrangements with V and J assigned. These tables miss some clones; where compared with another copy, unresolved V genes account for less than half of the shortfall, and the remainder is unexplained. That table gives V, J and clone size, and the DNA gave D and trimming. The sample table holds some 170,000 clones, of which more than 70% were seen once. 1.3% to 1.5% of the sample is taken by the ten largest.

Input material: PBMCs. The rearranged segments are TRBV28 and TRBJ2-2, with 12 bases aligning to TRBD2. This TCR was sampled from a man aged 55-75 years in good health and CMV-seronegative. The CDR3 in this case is CASSRTSGVAILHGNTGELFF. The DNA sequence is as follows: TGTGCCAGCAGCCGGACTAGCGGGGTCGCTATCCTTCACGGGAACACCGGGGAGCTGTTTTTT.